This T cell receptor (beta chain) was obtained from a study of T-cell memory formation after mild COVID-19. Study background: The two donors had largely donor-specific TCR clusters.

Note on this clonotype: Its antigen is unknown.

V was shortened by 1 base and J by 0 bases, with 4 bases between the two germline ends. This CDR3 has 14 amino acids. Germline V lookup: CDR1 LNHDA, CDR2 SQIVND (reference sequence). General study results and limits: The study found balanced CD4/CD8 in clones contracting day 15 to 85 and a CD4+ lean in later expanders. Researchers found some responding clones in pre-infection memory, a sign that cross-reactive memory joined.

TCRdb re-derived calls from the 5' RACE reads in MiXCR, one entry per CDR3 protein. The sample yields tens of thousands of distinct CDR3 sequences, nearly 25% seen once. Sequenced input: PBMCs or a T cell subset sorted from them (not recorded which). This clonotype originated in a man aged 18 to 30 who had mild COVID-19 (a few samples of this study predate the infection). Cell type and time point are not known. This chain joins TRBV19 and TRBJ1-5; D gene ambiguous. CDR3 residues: CASSIANSNQPQHF. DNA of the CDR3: TGTGCCAGTAGTATAGCGAATAGCAATCAGCCCCAGCATTTT.